These 29 T cell receptor beta chains originate from one sample sequenced in a study of cytomegalovirus exposure and HLA in healthy donors. Measured with immunoSEQ multiplex PCR; TCRdb has only the in-frame clones, and not every one. The data show about 130,000 clones, 89% seen once. Material for sequencing was PBMCs. These receptors all come from a woman under 30 in good health and CMV-seronegative.

The chain combines TRBV6-1 with TRBJ2-7; TRBD1 agrees at 9 bases. The trim removed 2 bases at V and 4 bases at J, leaving 6 bases unmatched. Germline CDR1 MNHNS, CDR2 SASEGT. The CDR3 runs 15 residues. The CDR3 DNA follows: TGTGCCAGCAGTGAATTGCTCGGACAGGGGTACGAGCAGTACTTC. This codes for CASSELLGQGYEQYF.

The chain is built from TRBV11-1 and TRBJ1-4; D is uncertain. This CDR3 has 15 amino acids. Germline assignment: CDR1 SGHAT and CDR2 FQDESV (reference sequence). V was trimmed by 0 bases and J by 8 bases, leaving 13 bases between them. CDR3 amino acids: CASSLAGSPGEKLFF. CDR3 in DNA: TGTGCCAGCAGCTTAGCGGGCAGCCCGGGGGAAAAACTGTTTTTT.

The rearrangement uses TRBV7-8 and TRBJ2-5; 15 bases are a match to TRBD2. The CDR3 covers 18 residues. Germline loops: CDR1 SGHVS, CDR2 FQNEAQ. Trimming took 5 bases from V and 2 from J; bases not matched to a gene: 9. CDR3 region: CASSPGLAGGPRQETQYF. CDR3 in DNA: TGTGCCAGCAGCCCAGGACTAGCGGGGGGGCCCCGGCAAGAGACCCAGTACTTC.

The rearrangement joins TRBV11-2 to TRBJ2-7; TRBD2 agrees at 8 bases. Trimming at V came to 4 bases and at J to 3 bases, leaving 8 bases not matched to a gene. CDR1 SGHAT and CDR2 FQNNGV come from the germline V gene. This CDR3 has 15 amino acids. The CDR3 DNA follows: TGTGCCAGCAGCTCCAGTAGCGGGGCCTACTACGAGCAGTACTTC. This encodes CASSSSSGAYYEQYF.

V and J are TRBV6-1 and TRBJ1-3, with D tentatively TRBD1 (6 bases). V was clipped by 3 bases and J by 4 bases, with 16 bases between them. Germline CDR1 and CDR2: MNHNS and SASEGT. CDR3 length equals 16 residues. The CDR3 nucleotides read TGTGCCAGCAGTGACCTGCTGGGGGCCGGAGGAAACACCATATATTTT. This translates into CASSDLLGAGGNTIYF.

In this sample, this clone turned up a few times. The genes are TRBV29-1 and TRBJ1-3; D ambiguous. This CDR3 has 13 amino acids. V was trimmed by 3 bases and J by 0 bases, leaving 6 bases between them. Germline CDR1 SQVTM, CDR2 ANQGSEA. CDR3 sequence: CSVDGDSGNTIYF. CDR3 coding DNA: TGCAGCGTTGACGGAGACTCTGGAAACACCATATATTTT.

V is TRBV27 and J is TRBJ1-1, with 8 nucleotides matching TRBD1. The J segment lost 1 base and the V segment lost 6 bases, leaving 4 bases of the junction unmatched. The CDR3 runs to 14 residues. Per the germline V gene, CDR1 is MNHEY and CDR2 is SMNVEV (reference sequence). CDR3 loop: CASRQGGENTEAFF. Written as DNA, the CDR3 is TGTGCCAGCAGACAGGGGGGAGAGAACACTGAAGCTTTCTTT.

The chain's CDR3 is CASGQNQNSPLHF. CDR3 nucleotide sequence: TGTGCCAGTGGACAGAACCAAAATTCACCCCTCCACTTT. This chain uses TRBV2 with TRBJ1-6, with D tentatively TRBD1 (6 bases). Germline lookup yields CDR1 SNHLY and CDR2 FYNNEI. This CDR3 region has 13 residues. V gave up 9 bases and J gave up 7 bases, with 13 bases separating them.

The chain has TRBV9 and TRBJ1-1; 7 positions agree with TRBD1. CDR1 SGDLS and CDR2 YYNGEE come from the germline V gene. CDR3 length: 14 residues. J lost 11 bases, V lost 0 bases, and 10 bases had no gene match. The CDR3 protein is CASSVGLGPGGAFF. CDR3 DNA: TGTGCCAGCAGCGTAGGATTGGGGCCAGGGGGGGCTTTCTTT.

CDR3 DNA: TGTGCCAGCAGTTCTAGTTCCCTGCAGCCCCAGCATTTT. This codes for CASSSSSLQPQHF. The J gene is TRBJ1-5, the V gene TRBV6-5; D ambiguous. With 4 bases removed from V and 7 bases from J, the gap between germline ends came to 11 bases. Per the germline V gene, CDR1 is MNHEY and CDR2 is SVGAGI. The CDR3 runs 13 residues.

This clone was observed a single time. The chain recombines TRBV4-1 with TRBJ1-3; D gene uncertain. V was cut by 0 bases and J by 0 bases, with 9 bases left in between. The CDR3 is 16 residues long. CDR1 and CDR2 (germline): MGHRA, YSYEKL. For the CDR3, the DNA is TGCGCCAGCAGCCAAGATCCTAGTCCCTCTGGAAACACCATATATTTT. Translating gives CASSQDPSPSGNTIYF.

This clone was picked up a small number of times. The gene calls are TRBV20-1 and TRBJ1-2; possibly TRBD1 for D (6 bases). Per germline, CDR1 DFQATT and CDR2 SNEGSKA (reference sequence). This CDR3 contains 11 residues. The V and J ends lost 7 bases and 5 bases respectively, with 11 bases between them. CDR3 nucleotides: TGCAGTGTATGGCAGGGGTATGGCTACACCTTC. Protein: CSVWQGYGYTF.

The rearrangement links TRBV4-1 to TRBJ1-5, with unresolved D. V lost 2 bases and J 6 bases, leaving 8 bases between the germline ends. The V gene's germline CDR1 is MGHRA and CDR2 YSYEKL. This CDR3 is built from 13 residues. For the CDR3, the DNA is TGCGCCAGCAGCCAATTCGCGTTTCAGCCCCAGCATTTT. Protein product: CASSQFAFQPQHF.

V and J are TRBV9 and TRBJ1-5, with D unclear. CDR1 is SGDLS and CDR2 is YYNGEE in the germline V gene. This CDR3 has 15 residues. Trimming took 0 bases from V and 1 from J, leaving 8 bases between them. CDR3 nucleotide sequence: TGTGCCAGCAGCGTAGATTTTCAGAGCAATCAGCCCCAGCATTTT. Translated, it gives CASSVDFQSNQPQHF.

The chain has TRBV29-1 and TRBJ2-3; 8 nucleotides match TRBD1. V was clipped by 2 bases and J by 4 bases; unmatched bases: 14. Germline V lookup: CDR1 SQVTM, CDR2 ANQGSEA. This CDR3 region has 17 residues. The CDR3 protein is CSVEQDREYLVADTQYF. CDR3 nucleotide sequence: TGCAGCGTTGAACAGGACAGGGAATATCTTGTCGCAGATACGCAGTATTTT.

The chain couples TRBV5-1 to TRBJ2-7, with 10 bases identical to TRBD1. J gave up 7 bases and V 4 bases, and 8 bases lay outside the gene matches. Germline V gene lookup returns CDR1 SGHRS and CDR2 YFSETQ. This CDR3 contains 14 residues. CDR3 nucleotide sequence: TGCGCCAGCAGCACGGGGACAGGGGACGGGGAGCAGTACTTC. The encoded protein is CASSTGTGDGEQYF.

The genes are TRBV18 and TRBJ2-7, with a weak D call TRBD1 (5 bases). Per germline, CDR1 KGHSH and CDR2 LQKENI. The CDR3 extends over 16 amino acids. Deletions cut 3 bases from V and 0 bases from J, with 15 bases between. DNA of the CDR3: TGTGCCAGCTCACCGGCCTGGGGCCGCCACTCCTACGAGCAGTACTTC. Amino acid sequence: CASSPAWGRHSYEQYF.

The V gene is TRBV9, the J gene TRBJ1-2; D is possibly TRBD1 (6 bases). Germline CDR1 is SGDLS and CDR2 is YYNGEE. V was trimmed by 3 bases and J by 3 bases, leaving 12 bases between them. CDR3 length equals 14 residues. CDR3 in DNA: TGTGCCAGCAGCGGATCCACAGGGCACTATGGCTACACCTTC. Protein sequence: CASSGSTGHYGYTF. Using reference TRBV9 and TRBJ1-2 for the parts outside the CDR3, the full variable domain is DSGVTQTPKHLITATGQRVTLRCSPRSGDLSVYWYQQSLDQGLQFLIQYYNGEERAKGNILERFSAQQFPDLHSELNLSSLELGDSALYFCASSGSTGHYGYTFGSGTRLTVV.

The J gene is TRBJ1-6, the V gene TRBV5-1; weak D call: TRBD1 (5 bases). This CDR3 is 19 amino acids long. Looked up from germline, CDR1 is SGHRS and CDR2 is YFSETQ. The V and J ends lost 1 base and 0 bases respectively, with 17 bases between them. The CDR3 sequence is CASSLRDWGGASYNSPLHF. CDR3 DNA: TGCGCCAGCAGCTTGCGGGACTGGGGGGGTGCCTCCTATAATTCACCCCTCCACTTT.

The chain has TRBV6-1 and TRBJ2-5; TRBD1 matches at 7 bases. The junction had 6 bases not matched to a gene; V was cut back by 5 bases and J by 3 bases. From germline, CDR1 is MNHNS and CDR2 SASEGT. CDR3 length: 14 amino acids. CDR3: CASSPPGTEETQYF. CDR3 nucleotide sequence: TGTGCCAGCAGTCCCCCGGGGACAGAAGAGACCCAGTACTTC.

The chain employs TRBV27 and TRBJ1-1; 7 bases fit TRBD1. The germline CDR1 and CDR2 sequences are MNHEY and SMNVEV (reference sequence). V shed 6 bases, J shed 5 bases, and the junction held 12 bases outside the gene matches. CDR3 length equals 15 residues. The CDR3 coding sequence is TGTGCCAGCAGCCACGGGACAGTGGAATGGACTGAAGCTTTCTTT. Translation gives CASSHGTVEWTEAFF.

The chain joins TRBV5-5 to TRBJ2-7, with D tentatively TRBD1 (6 bases). CDR1 and CDR2 (germline): SGHKS, YYEKEE (reference sequence). The V and J ends lost 4 bases and 0 bases respectively, with 20 bases between them. The CDR3 has 17 residues. The DNA for the CDR3 is TGTGCCAGCAGCCCAAACCCACCGGACAGCTACTCCTACGAGCAGTACTTC. Amino acid sequence: CASSPNPPDSYSYEQYF.

This chain joins TRBV2 and TRBJ2-1; 8 nucleotides agree with TRBD1. V lost 2 bases, J lost 9 bases, and 12 bases stayed unmatched. The length of the CDR3 is 16 residues. Germline CDR1 SNHLY, CDR2 FYNNEI. The CDR3 region has the DNA TGTGCCAGCAGTGAACTTTTGCAGGGGGCAGTCAGTGAGCAGTTCTTC. Its protein is CASSELLQGAVSEQFF.

This rearrangement joins TRBV4-2 to TRBJ1-6; weak D call: TRBD1 (5 bases). The length of the CDR3 is 12 residues. Trimming stripped 10 bases from V and 9 bases from J, with 13 bases between. Germline V gene sequence: CDR1 LGHNA, CDR2 YNFKEQ. This CDR3 reads CATKGLGSPLHF. CDR3 DNA sequence: TGTGCCACCAAGGGGTTAGGTTCACCCCTCCACTTT.

This chain uses TRBV4-1 with TRBJ2-5; 13 positions agree with TRBD2. From germline, CDR1 is MGHRA and CDR2 YSYEKL. The V and J ends lost 4 bases and 4 bases, in that order; junction bases with no gene match: 12. CDR3 size: 18 residues. The CDR3 reads CASSPFQLAGGPGETQYF. Written as DNA, the CDR3 is TGCGCCAGCAGCCCATTCCAACTAGCGGGGGGGCCTGGAGAGACCCAGTACTTC.

The chain links TRBV10-1 to TRBJ2-5; possibly TRBD2 for D (5 bases). CDR1 is WNHNN and CDR2 is SYGVQD in the germline V gene (reference sequence). With 6 bases removed from V and 1 base from J, the gap between germline ends came to 24 bases. The CDR3 is 18 amino acids. CDR3 in amino acids: CASSHNGMWFGVQETQYF. CDR3 nucleotides: TGCGCCAGCAGCCATAACGGTATGTGGTTCGGGGTCCAAGAGACCCAGTACTTC.

The chain employs TRBV7-6 and TRBJ1-5; 8 bases map to TRBD1. This CDR3 contains 14 residues. Per the germline V gene, CDR1 is SGHVS and CDR2 is FNYEAQ. J lost 8 bases, V lost 5 bases, and 8 bases had no gene match. DNA of the CDR3: TGTGCCAGCAGCAAAGGACAGGGTAAAGAGCCCCAGCATTTT. The encoded protein is CASSKGQGKEPQHF.

This clone was detected only a few times. This CDR3 reads CASSDHRQGCTF. CDR3 in DNA: TGTGCCAGCAGTGACCACCGACAGGGATGCACCTTC. The chain joins TRBV6-1 to TRBJ1-2; 7 bases agree with TRBD1. J was trimmed by 13 bases and V by 3 bases; bases with no gene match: 8. This CDR3 has 12 amino acids. Germline V gene data show CDR1 as MNHNS and CDR2 as SASEGT.

The chain joins TRBV19 to TRBJ2-7; TRBD2 is a possible D gene (6 bases). The V and J ends lost 3 bases and 0 bases respectively, with 9 bases between them. The CDR3 is 14 residues long. Germline V gives CDR1 LNHDA, CDR2 SQIVND (reference sequence). The CDR3 reads CASSITLASYEQYF. In nucleotides, the CDR3 is TGTGCCAGTAGTATCACACTAGCCTCCTACGAGCAGTACTTC.